This T cell receptor beta chain was captured by sequencing in a study of Graves' ophthalmopathy and Graves' hyperthyroidism. Study overall: Ophthalmopathy not arising within 18 months of follow-up defined hyperthyroidism as stable. Notes on the study in general: Ophthalmopathy was separated from stable hyperthyroidism by a 13-signature model with roughly 91% sensitivity and roughly 84% specificity.

Many counts were recorded for this clonotype. Its antigen is still unknown. The V end lost 2 bases, the J end lost 3 bases, and 7 bases lay between the germline ends. Germline lookup yields CDR1 SGHDN and CDR2 FVKESK. This CDR3 spans 13 amino acids. RNA transcripts yielded amplified TCR beta CDR3 regions. Second-round multiplex PCR came after a first-round RT-PCR that employed HTBI primers. TCRdb called the multiplex PCR reads again in MiXCR, with one record for every CDR3 protein. Of about 1.1 million distinct CDR3 sequences listed, about 40% were seen once; the top ten hold around 10%. The source of this sequence is an adult man with Graves' hyperthyroidism. Material for sequencing was peripheral blood or thyroid tissue (not recorded which). The chain couples TRBV14 to TRBJ2-5; D is undetermined. In nucleotides, the CDR3 is TGTGCCAGCAGCCAATATCAAAAAGAGACCCAGTACTTC. Translating it yields CASSQYQKETQYF.